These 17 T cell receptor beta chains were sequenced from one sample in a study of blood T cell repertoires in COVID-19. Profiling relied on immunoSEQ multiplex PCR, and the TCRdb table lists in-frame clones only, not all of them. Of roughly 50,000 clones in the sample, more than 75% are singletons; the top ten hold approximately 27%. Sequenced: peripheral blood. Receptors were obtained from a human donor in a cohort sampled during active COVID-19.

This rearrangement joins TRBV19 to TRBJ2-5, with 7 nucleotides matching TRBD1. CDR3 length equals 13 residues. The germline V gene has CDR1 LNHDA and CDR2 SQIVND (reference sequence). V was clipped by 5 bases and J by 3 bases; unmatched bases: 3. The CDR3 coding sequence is TGTGCCAGTAGTCGAGACAGGGAAGAGACCCAGTACTTC. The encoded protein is CASSRDREETQYF.

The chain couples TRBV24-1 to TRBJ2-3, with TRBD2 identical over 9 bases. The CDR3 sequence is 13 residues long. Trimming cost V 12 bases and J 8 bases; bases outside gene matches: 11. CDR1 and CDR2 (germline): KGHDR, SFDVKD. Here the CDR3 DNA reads TGTGCCTCATCTAGCGGGATTAGTGGTACGCAGTATTTT. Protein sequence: CASSSGISGTQYF.

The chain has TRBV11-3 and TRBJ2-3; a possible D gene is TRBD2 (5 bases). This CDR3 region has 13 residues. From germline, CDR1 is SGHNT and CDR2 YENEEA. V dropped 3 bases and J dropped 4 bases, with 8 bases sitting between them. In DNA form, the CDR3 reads TGTGCCAGCAGCTTCGGAGCGGCAGATACGCAGTATTTT. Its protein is CASSFGAADTQYF.

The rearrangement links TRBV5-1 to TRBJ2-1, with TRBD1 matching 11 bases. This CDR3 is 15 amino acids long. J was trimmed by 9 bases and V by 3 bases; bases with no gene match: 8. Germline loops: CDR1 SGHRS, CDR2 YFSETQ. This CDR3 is CASSSDRGRVVEQFF. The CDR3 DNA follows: TGCGCCAGCAGCTCGGACAGGGGGCGAGTTGTTGAGCAGTTCTTC.

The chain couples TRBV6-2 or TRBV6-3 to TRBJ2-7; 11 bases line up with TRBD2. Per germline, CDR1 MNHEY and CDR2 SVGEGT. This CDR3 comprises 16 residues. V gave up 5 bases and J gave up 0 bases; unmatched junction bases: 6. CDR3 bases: TGTGCCAGCAGTGTCGGGACTAGCGGTGACTCCTACGAGCAGTACTTC. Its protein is CASSVGTSGDSYEQYF.

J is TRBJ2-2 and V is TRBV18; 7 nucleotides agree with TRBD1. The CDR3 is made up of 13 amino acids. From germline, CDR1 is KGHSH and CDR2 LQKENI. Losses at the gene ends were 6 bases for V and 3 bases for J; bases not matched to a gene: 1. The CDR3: CASSGQHTGELFF. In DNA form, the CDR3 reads TGTGCCAGCTCGGGACAGCACACCGGGGAGCTGTTTTTT.

The CDR3 DNA follows: TGTGCCAGCAGTGTATACAGCTTCTATGGCTACACCTTC. As protein: CASSVYSFYGYTF. V usage is TRBV2 and J usage is TRBJ1-2; D is undetermined. The V gene lost 4 bases and the J gene lost 4 bases, with 10 bases spanning the gap. The CDR3 length is 13 residues. Germline V gene sequence: CDR1 SNHLY, CDR2 FYNNEI.

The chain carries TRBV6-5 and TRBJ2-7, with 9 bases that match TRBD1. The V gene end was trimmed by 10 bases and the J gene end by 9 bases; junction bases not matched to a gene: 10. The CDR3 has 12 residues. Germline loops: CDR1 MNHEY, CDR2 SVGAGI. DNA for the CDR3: TGTGCCACCAGGAACAGGGGGCTGGTGCAGTACTTC. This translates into CATRNRGLVQYF.

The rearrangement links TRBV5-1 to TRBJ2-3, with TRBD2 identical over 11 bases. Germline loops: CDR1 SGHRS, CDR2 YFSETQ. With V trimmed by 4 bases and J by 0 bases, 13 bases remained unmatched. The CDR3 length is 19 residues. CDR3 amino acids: CASSPPLLAGGRSTDTQYF. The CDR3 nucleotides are TGCGCCAGCAGCCCCCCCTTGCTAGCGGGAGGACGTAGCACAGATACGCAGTATTTT. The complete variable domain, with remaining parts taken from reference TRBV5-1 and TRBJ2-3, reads KAGVTQTPRYLIKTRGQQVTLSCSPISGHRSVSWYQQTPGQGLQFLFEYFSETQRNKGNFPGRFSGRQFSNSRSEMNVSTLELGDSALYLCASSPPLLAGGRSTDTQYFGPGTRLTVL.

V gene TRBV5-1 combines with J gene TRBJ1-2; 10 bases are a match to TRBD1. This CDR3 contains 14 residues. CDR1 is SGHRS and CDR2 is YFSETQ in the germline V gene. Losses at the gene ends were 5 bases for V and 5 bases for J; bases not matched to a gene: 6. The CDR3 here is CASRGTGVVYGYTF. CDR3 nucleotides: TGCGCCAGCAGGGGGACAGGGGTGGTTTATGGCTACACCTTC.

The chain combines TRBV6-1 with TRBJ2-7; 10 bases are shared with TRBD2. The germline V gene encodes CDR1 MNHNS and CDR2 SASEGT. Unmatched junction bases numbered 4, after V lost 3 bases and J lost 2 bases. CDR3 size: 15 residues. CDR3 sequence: CASSDPGLATYEQYF. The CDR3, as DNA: TGTGCCAGCAGTGACCCGGGACTAGCGACCTACGAGCAGTACTTC.

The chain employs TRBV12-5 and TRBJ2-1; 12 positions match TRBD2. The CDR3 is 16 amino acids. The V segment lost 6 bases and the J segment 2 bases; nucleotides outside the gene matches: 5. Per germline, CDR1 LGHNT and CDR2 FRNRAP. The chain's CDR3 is CASGPTSGGTYNEQFF. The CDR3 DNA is TGTGCTAGTGGACCCACTAGCGGGGGGACCTACAATGAGCAGTTCTTC.

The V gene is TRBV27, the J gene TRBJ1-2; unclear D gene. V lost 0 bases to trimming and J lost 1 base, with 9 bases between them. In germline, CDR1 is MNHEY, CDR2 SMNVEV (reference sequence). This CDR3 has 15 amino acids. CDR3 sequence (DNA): TGTGCCAGCAGTTTATCGGGCGGGGTTAACTATGGCTACACCTTC. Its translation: CASSLSGGVNYGYTF.

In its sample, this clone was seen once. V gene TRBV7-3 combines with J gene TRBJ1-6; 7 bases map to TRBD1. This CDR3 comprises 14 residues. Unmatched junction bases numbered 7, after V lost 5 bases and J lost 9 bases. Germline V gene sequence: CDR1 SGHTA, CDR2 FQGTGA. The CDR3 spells CASSPDRVGSPLHF. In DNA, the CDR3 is TGTGCCAGCAGCCCTGACAGGGTGGGTTCACCCCTCCACTTT. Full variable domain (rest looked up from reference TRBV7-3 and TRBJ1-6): GAGVSQTPSNKVTEKGKYVELRCDPISGHTALYWYRQSLGQGPEFLIYFQGTGAADDSGLPNDRFFAVRPEGSVSTLKIQRTERGDSAVYLCASSPDRVGSPLHFGNGTRLTVT.

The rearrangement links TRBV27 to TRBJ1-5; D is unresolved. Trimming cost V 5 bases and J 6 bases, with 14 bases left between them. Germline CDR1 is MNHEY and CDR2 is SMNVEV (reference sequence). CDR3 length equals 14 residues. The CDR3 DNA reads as TGTGCCAGCAGTCGACTCGGGGTAGGTCAGCCCCAGCATTTT. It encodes CASSRLGVGQPQHF.

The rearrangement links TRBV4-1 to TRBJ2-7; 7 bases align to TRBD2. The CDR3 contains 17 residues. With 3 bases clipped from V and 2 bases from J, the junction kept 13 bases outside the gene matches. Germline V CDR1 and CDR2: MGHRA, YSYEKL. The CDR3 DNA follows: TGCGCCAGCAGCCACACTGCGGGGGAGGCTGGTACCTACGAGCAGTACTTC. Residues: CASSHTAGEAGTYEQYF.

In DNA, the CDR3 is TGCGCCAGCAGTGAGTTGGAACTAGCGGCCCGACTTAGCACAGATACGCAGTATTTT. It codes for CASSELELAARLSTDTQYF. This chain uses TRBV10-1 with TRBJ2-3, with TRBD2 identical over 8 bases. The trim removed 1 base at V and 0 bases at J, leaving 12 bases unmatched. CDR3 length equals 19 residues. Germline V gene data show CDR1 as WNHNN and CDR2 as SYGVQD (reference sequence).